Included here is one T cell receptor (beta chain) sequence, with context. Researchers ran the PCR with 60 Vbeta and 13 Jbeta primers. Assay: immunoSEQ multiplex PCR; the TCRdb copy retains only in-frame clones and omits some. The data show 150,000 or so clones, 70% to 85% seen once. The data derive from a study of cytomegalovirus exposure and HLA in healthy donors. Germline V lookup: CDR1 GTSNPN, CDR2 SVGIG (reference sequence). Trimming removed 3 bases from V and 4 bases from J; junction bases left unmatched: 3. This CDR3 is 13 amino acids long. This TCR derives from a human donor in good health. The sequenced material came from PBMCs. The chain joins TRBV30 to TRBJ1-3; 7 bases are shared with TRBD1. The CDR3 region has the DNA TGTGCCTGGAGCGAGGACAGGGGAAACACCATATATTTT. Translation: CAWSEDRGNTIYF.